This TCR beta chain was observed in a study of T cells in localized non-small cell lung cancer. Germline assignment: CDR1 LNHDA and CDR2 SQIVND (reference sequence). The CDR3 is 14 amino acids. With 3 bases clipped from V and 3 bases from J, the junction kept 2 bases outside the gene matches. Findings and limits, study-wide: Appearances in adjacent lung were noted for a median roughly 50 of the top 100 tumor clones.

Measured with immunoSEQ multiplex PCR; TCRdb has only the in-frame clones, and not every one. The sample lists some 10,000 clones; about 85% were seen once. Details on this clone: The antigen is unknown.

This TCR derives from a male donor aged 60 or over with stage III lung adenocarcinoma. The rearrangement links TRBV19 to TRBJ2-5; 9 positions match TRBD1. Source: peripheral blood, taken before any cancer treatment. The CDR3 sequence is CASSIRDREETQYF. CDR3 DNA sequence: TGTGCCAGTAGTATTCGGGACAGGGAAGAGACCCAGTACTTC.